This T cell receptor beta chain was captured in a study of cytomegalovirus exposure and HLA in healthy donors. Looking at the study overall: Roughly 77 million unique TCRs from HLA-typed donors made up an early data release.

The CDR3 has 14 residues. Per the germline V gene, CDR1 is SGHTA and CDR2 is FQGTGA. V shed 5 bases, J shed 4 bases, and the junction held 1 base outside the gene matches. Study conclusions and caveats: A few chains tied to CMV proved CMV antigen-specific in vitro. As a later analysis revealed, most CMV-associated TCR beta chains appeared HLA-restricted.

Use of 60 Vbeta and 13 Jbeta primers characterized the PCR. Source study methods: Unique TCR beta chains numbered about 79 million in a later analysis, with around 12 million shared. Only in-frame clones appear in the TCRdb table, and some are missing; sequencing was by immunoSEQ multiplex PCR. The DNA was the basis for D and trimming; V, J and clone size are from that table. The sample carries around 110,000 clones, 82% recorded once. Points on this clone: Its cognate antigen is unknown.

The origin of this receptor is a man younger than 40 in good health and CMV-seropositive. The chain employs TRBV7-3 and TRBJ2-3, with TRBD2 matching 12 bases. Input material: PBMCs. CDR3 bases: TGTGCCAGCAGCACTAGCGGGGGGCCAGATACGCAGTATTTT. Protein sequence: CASSTSGGPDTQYF.